The T cell receptor beta chain under discussion was sequenced for a study of cytomegalovirus exposure and HLA in healthy donors. PCR was performed using 60 Vbeta and 13 Jbeta primers. The method was immunoSEQ multiplex PCR; TCRdb's version includes in-frame clones alone and lacks a portion of them. The table has 150,000 to 200,000 clones, 68% seen once; the top ten hold less than 3.5%. Worth noting for this clone: What it binds is not known.

Study-wide findings and caveats: In a later analysis, HLA-associated beta chains showed higher expansion and lower generation probabilities than comparable chains.

Sequenced input: PBMCs. This receptor was obtained from a woman between 40 and 50 years old in good health and CMV-seropositive.

The CDR3 DNA reads as TGTGCCAGCAGCTTGGACAGGGCAGGAAAGCAGTTCTTC. It translates to CASSLDRAGKQFF. The chain has TRBV7-2 and TRBJ2-1, with 8 bases matching TRBD1. Losses at the gene ends were 3 bases for V and 11 bases for J; bases not matched to a gene: 6. Germline V CDR1 and CDR2: SGHTA, FQGNSA. CDR3 length: 13 amino acids.